The 27 T cell receptor beta chains reported below all come from one sample, sequenced in a study of vaccination effects on CD4 cells after COVID-19 (dated by TCRdb to between 2021 and 2023). After roughly 11 days of culture, CD4+ T cells were isolated with the EasySep CD4+ T cell isolation kit. Convalescent patients had PCR-confirmed SARS-CoV-2 infection between March and December 2020, before Alpha, Beta and Delta variants emerged in the United States. Each participant got two doses of an mRNA SARS-CoV-2 vaccine, either BNT162b2 or mRNA-1273. The receptor library was made with the immunoSEQ multiplex PCR assay. TCRdb stores this immuneACCESS table with in-frame sequences only. Part of the clones is absent; in the studies checked, under half of the shortfall reflects unresolved V genes, and no reason is known for the rest. Counted in this sample were about 46,000 clones; over 60% of them appeared once. The ten largest account for approximately 5.6% of the sample.

No antigen is known for these receptors. Specimen: CD4+ T cells from PBMCs cultured without peptide, collected after COVID-19 vaccination. These receptors were taken from a human donor who had a prior SARS-CoV-2 infection.

This clone was counted only a few times. V and J are TRBV7-9 and TRBJ1-2; the D gene is possibly TRBD1 (5 bases). CDR1 and CDR2 from the germline V gene are SEHNR and FQNEAQ (reference sequence). The CDR3 contains 16 residues. Trimming left V 5 bases short and J 0 bases short, with 16 bases between. The CDR3 DNA sequence: TGTGCCAGCAGCCCGGCGGGGCGGCAGGCTAACTATGGCTACACCTTC. It specifies CASSPAGRQANYGYTF.

The rearrangement links TRBV6-2 or TRBV6-3 to TRBJ2-3; D not certain. This CDR3 is built from 17 residues. CDR1 is MNHEY, CDR2 SVGEGT, per germline. Deletions cut 0 bases from V and 0 bases from J, with 13 bases between. CDR3 residues: CASSYSRSWGSTDTQYF. CDR3 DNA: TGTGCCAGCAGTTACTCTCGAAGCTGGGGAAGCACAGATACGCAGTATTTT.

This clone was seen once. V and J are TRBV11-3 and TRBJ1-3, with unresolved D. The germline V gene encodes CDR1 SGHNT and CDR2 YENEEA. The V and J ends lost 5 bases and 0 bases respectively, with 11 bases between them. The CDR3 totals 15 residues. In DNA form, the CDR3 reads TGTGCCAGCAGCACTCGACACATCTCTGGAAACACCATATATTTT. Protein: CASSTRHISGNTIYF.

This rearrangement joins TRBV5-5 to TRBJ2-7; D possibly corresponds to TRBD2 (6 bases). The CDR3 has 17 residues. Germline V gene sequence: CDR1 SGHKS, CDR2 YYEKEE (reference sequence). Trimming removed 0 bases from V and 1 base from J, with 17 bases in between. CDR3 sequence: CASSLAPFGGSSYEQYF. The DNA for the CDR3 is TGTGCCAGCAGCTTGGCTCCCTTCGGGGGTTCGTCCTACGAGCAGTACTTC. Full variable domain (outside the CDR3, taken from reference TRBV5-5 and TRBJ2-7): DAGVTQSPTHLIKTRGQQVTLRCSPISGHKSVSWYQQVLGQGPQFIFQYYEKEERGRGNFPDRFSARQFPNYSSELNVNALLLGDSALYLCASSLAPFGGSSYEQYFGPGTRLTVT.

V gene TRBV11-3 combines with J gene TRBJ2-2, with D unresolved. CDR1 and CDR2 from the germline V gene are SGHNT and YENEEA. This CDR3 has 15 residues. V dropped 0 bases and J dropped 3 bases, with 8 bases sitting between them. The CDR3 region is CASSLEGSDTGELFF. The DNA of the CDR3 is TGTGCCAGCAGCTTAGAAGGGTCAGACACCGGGGAGCTGTTTTTT.

This clone was observed a single time. V and J are TRBV6-6 and TRBJ1-1; TRBD1 aligns across 8 bases. Germline CDR1 is MNHNY and CDR2 is SVGAGI (reference sequence). The junction had 8 bases not matched to a gene; V was cut back by 5 bases and J by 6 bases. CDR3 length: 14 amino acids. CDR3: CASSTGGGRPEAFF. CDR3 DNA: TGTGCCAGCAGTACAGGGGGGGGGAGGCCTGAAGCTTTCTTT.

CDR3 DNA: TGCAGCGTTGAGTTAGCGACGCCTGGGGAGACCCAGTACTTC. It is translated as CSVELATPGETQYF. V is TRBV29-1 and J is TRBJ2-5, with a possible D match to TRBD2 (5 bases). The CDR3 loop spans 14 amino acids. Germline V gene sequence: CDR1 SQVTM, CDR2 ANQGSEA. Trimming cost V 3 bases and J 5 bases, with 16 bases left between them.

V is TRBV11-3 and J is TRBJ2-1; TRBD1 might be the D (5 bases). Germline assignment: CDR1 SGHNT and CDR2 YENEEA. There are 15 residues in the CDR3. Trimming cost V 5 bases and J 7 bases, with 18 bases left between them. CDR3 sequence (DNA): TGTGCCAGCAGCCAAAGGGCCAGGGAATGGAATGAGCAGTTCTTC. This codes for CASSQRAREWNEQFF.

V is TRBV7-2 and J is TRBJ1-2, with 8 nucleotides matching TRBD1. The ends lost 4 bases at V and 5 bases at J; junction bases unmatched: 9. This CDR3 comprises 15 residues. Germline CDR1 reads SGHTA; CDR2 reads FQGNSA. The CDR3, as DNA: TGTGCCAGCAGCTATAAGACAGGGGCGGTTTATGGCTACACCTTC. It is translated as CASSYKTGAVYGYTF.

In its sample, this clone was seen a few times. The chain joins TRBV19 to TRBJ1-1; D remains ambiguous. There are 13 residues in the CDR3. Germline CDR1 and CDR2: LNHDA and SQIVND (reference sequence). The V and J ends lost 4 bases and 1 base respectively, with 7 bases between them. CDR3 nucleotides: TGTGCCAGTAGTAGGACGGGGAACACTGAAGCTTTCTTT. This translates into CASSRTGNTEAFF.

The chain uses TRBV14 and TRBJ2-3; 9 bases fit TRBD2. The ends lost 4 bases at V and 4 bases at J; junction bases unmatched: 9. This CDR3 spans 16 amino acids. Per the germline V gene, CDR1 is SGHDN and CDR2 is FVKESK. CDR3 nucleotide sequence: TGTGCCAGCAGCCGGGGTCGTAGCGGGGGTCCAGATACGCAGTATTTT. Protein product: CASSRGRSGGPDTQYF.

This chain uses TRBV6-5 with TRBJ1-5; D is perhaps TRBD1 (5 bases). This CDR3 is 15 amino acids long. Germline V lookup: CDR1 MNHEY, CDR2 SVGAGI. Trimming stripped 0 bases from V and 4 bases from J, with 10 bases between. CDR3 region: CASSYSGRGNQPQHF. The CDR3 DNA follows: TGTGCCAGCAGTTACTCGGGGCGGGGGAATCAGCCCCAGCATTTT.

The gene calls are TRBV2 and TRBJ2-3; either TRBD1 or TRBD2 may fit D (5 bases each). Germline-derived CDR1 and CDR2 are SNHLY and FYNNEI. Trimming removed 3 bases at V and 2 bases at J, with 9 bases between. This CDR3 has 14 residues. As DNA, the CDR3 is TGTGCCAGCAGTGAGTGGGGGTCCACAGATACGCAGTATTTT. Its translation: CASSEWGSTDTQYF.

This clone was seen only a few times. The chain employs TRBV19 and TRBJ2-3; D ambiguous. The CDR3 runs 14 residues. Germline CDR1 and CDR2: LNHDA and SQIVND (reference sequence). The germline V and J ends were trimmed by 4 bases and 0 bases, with 8 bases remaining between them. CDR3 sequence reads: CASSTFGSTDTQYF. CDR3 DNA sequence: TGTGCCAGTAGTACGTTCGGGAGCACAGATACGCAGTATTTT.

The chain employs TRBV7-9 and TRBJ2-5, with TRBD2 matching 7 bases. CDR1 and CDR2 from the germline V gene are SEHNR and FQNEAQ (reference sequence). J lost 5 bases, V lost 5 bases, and 5 bases had no gene match. The CDR3 length is 13 residues. The CDR3 spells CASSRTGGETQYF. The CDR3 DNA reads as TGTGCCAGCAGCCGTACCGGGGGGGAGACCCAGTACTTC. The variable domain in full, with the rest retrieved from reference TRBV7-9 and TRBJ2-5, is DTGVSQNPRHKITKRGQNVTFRCDPISEHNRLYWYRQTLGQGPEFLTYFQNEAQLEKSRLLSDRFSAERPKGSFSTLEIQRTEQGDSAMYLCASSRTGGETQYFGPGTRLLVL.

The rearrangement links TRBV9 to TRBJ2-7, with no clear D. The CDR3 contains 14 residues. Germline-derived CDR1 and CDR2 are SGDLS and YYNGEE. V lost 3 bases, J lost 3 bases, and 13 bases lay in between. The CDR3 bases are TGTGCCAGCAGCGCGGGTCTAGAGTTCTACGAGCAGTACTTC. This codes for CASSAGLEFYEQYF.

This clone came up once. This chain connects TRBV6-1 to TRBJ2-7; 8 bases are a match to TRBD2. This CDR3 is built from 16 residues. J gave up 0 bases and V 4 bases, and 8 bases lay outside the gene matches. In germline, CDR1 is MNHNS, CDR2 SASEGT. CDR3 nucleotide sequence: TGTGCCAGCAGTGTGCACGGGAGGGCCCTCTCCTACGAGCAGTACTTC. Amino acid sequence: CASSVHGRALSYEQYF.

This clone was detected a few times. A read error may produce the germline difference seen at one junction end. V gene TRBV9 combines with J gene TRBJ2-1; no definite D call. The V gene's germline CDR1 is SGDLS and CDR2 YYNGEE. This CDR3 contains 13 residues. The CDR3 DNA reads TGTGCCAGCACCGTAGGCGCGACGGGTGAGCAGTTCTTC. It codes for CASTVGATGEQFF.

The rearrangement links TRBV12-3 or TRBV12-4 to TRBJ2-5; perhaps TRBD2 as D (5 bases). The CDR3 is 13 amino acids. Trimming took off 5 bases at V and 5 bases at J, with 12 bases between the two ends. The CDR3 loop is CASSARPGETQYF. The CDR3 DNA follows: TGTGCCAGCAGTGCCCGCCCGGGGGAGACCCAGTACTTC.

A single count supports this clone. The V and J genes are TRBV7-9 and TRBJ2-3, with a tentative D call TRBD1 (6 bases). Trimming took off 2 bases at V and 0 bases at J, with 9 bases between the two ends. This CDR3 contains 15 residues. Germline V gene data show CDR1 as SEHNR and CDR2 as FQNEAQ (reference sequence). The chain's CDR3 is CASSLRGSSTDTQYF. The CDR3 DNA is TGTGCCAGCAGCTTAAGGGGGTCTAGCACAGATACGCAGTATTTT.

J is TRBJ2-3 and V is TRBV18, with a tentative D call TRBD2 (5 bases). Germline CDR1 and CDR2: KGHSH and LQKENI. Trimming removed 3 bases at V and 0 bases at J, with 13 bases between. CDR3 length: 16 amino acids. The DNA for the CDR3 is TGTGCCAGCTCACCTCTCCTCGGGGATAGCACAGATACGCAGTATTTT. Translating gives CASSPLLGDSTDTQYF. The whole variable domain, remainder taken from reference TRBV18 and TRBJ2-3, is NAGVMQNPRHLVRRRGQEARLRCSPMKGHSHVYWYRQLPEEGLKFMVYLQKENIIDESGMPKERFSAEFPKEGPSILRIQQVVRGDSAAYFCASSPLLGDSTDTQYFGPGTRLTVL.

As DNA, the CDR3 is TGTGCCAGTAGTAGACAGGGTTTTGACACTGAAGCTTTCTTT. Translated, it gives CASSRQGFDTEAFF. The V gene is TRBV19, the J gene TRBJ1-1; 7 nucleotides line up with TRBD1. CDR3 length equals 14 residues. Germline CDR1 and CDR2: LNHDA and SQIVND (reference sequence). Losses at the gene ends were 4 bases for V and 3 bases for J; bases not matched to a gene: 5. Supplemented by reference TRBV19 and TRBJ1-1, the full variable domain reads DGGITQSPKYLFRKEGQNVTLSCEQNLNHDAMYWYRQDPGQGLRLIYYSQIVNDFQKGDIAEGYSVSREKKESFPLTVTSAQKNPTAFYLCASSRQGFDTEAFFGQGTRLTVV.

The V call is TRBV19, the J call TRBJ2-3; the match to TRBD2 covers 12 bases. This CDR3 has 17 amino acids. V shed 5 bases, J shed 9 bases, and the junction held 15 bases outside the gene matches. In germline, CDR1 is LNHDA, CDR2 SQIVND (reference sequence). CDR3 sequence: CASSPRSSGGASDTQYF. Here the CDR3 DNA reads TGTGCCAGTAGTCCTCGATCTAGCGGGGGGGCCTCGGACACGCAGTATTTT.

The count of this clone is one. The genes are TRBV4-1 and TRBJ1-2; D is ambiguous. Germline loops: CDR1 MGHRA, CDR2 YSYEKL. Trimming left V 4 bases short and J 4 bases short, with 19 bases between. The CDR3 length is 16 residues. CDR3 amino acids: CASSPGLGVESYGYTF. CDR3 coding DNA: TGCGCCAGCAGCCCCGGTTTAGGTGTCGAGAGCTATGGCTACACCTTC.

This clone has only a few counts. The J gene is TRBJ1-6, the V gene TRBV2, with D unclear. The CDR3 runs to 12 residues. Germline assignment: CDR1 SNHLY and CDR2 FYNNEI. Trimming pared 8 bases from V and 8 bases from J, leaving 10 bases between. The CDR3 region has the DNA TGTGCCAGCGAAGTCCCCGATTCACCCCTCCACTTT. It encodes CASEVPDSPLHF.

The CDR3 here is CASSLEGLAGPSYEQYF. In DNA form, the CDR3 reads TGTGCCAGCAGCTTAGAGGGACTAGCGGGACCCTCATACGAGCAGTACTTC. The chain has TRBV11-3 and TRBJ2-7; 13 bases fit TRBD2. The CDR3 is 17 amino acids. The V gene end was trimmed by 0 bases and the J gene end by 4 bases; junction bases not matched to a gene: 6. Germline V gives CDR1 SGHNT, CDR2 YENEEA. The whole variable domain, remainder taken from reference TRBV11-3 and TRBJ2-7, is EAGVVQSPRYKIIEKKQPVAFWCNPISGHNTLYWYLQNLGQGPELLIRYENEEAVDDSQLPKDRFSAERLKGVDSTLKIQPAELGDSAVYLCASSLEGLAGPSYEQYFGPGTRLTVT.

V is TRBV5-6 and J is TRBJ2-1, with 8 bases aligning to TRBD1. The V gene's germline CDR1 is SGHDT and CDR2 YYEEEE. There are 15 residues in the CDR3. With 0 bases clipped from V and 3 bases from J, the junction kept 2 bases outside the gene matches. The CDR3 here is CASSLGTGHYNEQFF. The CDR3 region has the DNA TGTGCCAGCAGCTTGGGGACAGGGCACTACAATGAGCAGTTCTTC.